Following are 5 T cell receptor beta chains from one sample sequenced in a study of blood T cell repertoires in COVID-19. Some clones are missing from TCRdb's copy, which holds only in-frame ones; the method was immunoSEQ multiplex PCR. The data hold about 200,000 clones, with 70% to 90% observed a single time. The sample was peripheral blood. The receptors shown here come from a man aged 55 to 69 with acute or convalescent COVID-19.

This clone was recorded a few times. The gene calls are TRBV28 and TRBJ2-7; 7 bases are a match to TRBD2. Germline-derived CDR1 and CDR2 are MDHEN and SYDVKM. V dropped 7 bases and J dropped 1; count of bases not matched to a gene: 4. This CDR3 spans 13 amino acids. CDR3: CASKSGVSYEQYF. DNA of the CDR3: TGTGCCAGCAAAAGCGGGGTTTCCTACGAGCAGTACTTC.

The V call is TRBV24-1, the J call TRBJ2-2, with D possibly being TRBD2 (7 bases). Germline CDR1 KGHDR, CDR2 SFDVKD. The CDR3 consists of 16 residues. Trimming cost V 4 bases and J 4 bases, with 15 bases left between them. The CDR3 DNA follows: TGTGCCACCAGTGAATCCAAGGGGGGGTCCACCGGGGAGCTGTTTTTT. It yields the protein CATSESKGGSTGELFF.

This clone occurred once. The rearrangement joins TRBV19 to TRBJ2-2, with 13 nucleotides matching TRBD2. CDR3 size: 18 residues. Germline CDR1 LNHDA, CDR2 SQIVND (reference sequence). V lost 3 bases and J lost 8; bases outside the gene matches: 12. CDR3 residues: CASSMKGLAGPSRGELFF. As DNA, the CDR3 is TGTGCCAGTAGTATGAAGGGACTAGCGGGACCTTCACGAGGGGAGCTGTTTTTT. The full variable domain, with the rest looked up from reference TRBV19 and TRBJ2-2, is DGGITQSPKYLFRKEGQNVTLSCEQNLNHDAMYWYRQDPGQGLRLIYYSQIVNDFQKGDIAEGYSVSREKKESFPLTVTSAQKNPTAFYLCASSMKGLAGPSRGELFFGEGSRLTVL.

V is TRBV28 and J is TRBJ1-2, with 8 bases that match TRBD1. In germline, CDR1 is MDHEN, CDR2 SYDVKM. This CDR3 spans 14 amino acids. V lost 4 bases and J lost 2; bases outside the gene matches: 3. CDR3 amino acids: CASSYRGGNYGYTF. The CDR3 nucleotides read TGTGCCAGCAGTTACAGGGGGGGGAACTATGGCTACACCTTC.

This chain joins TRBV5-4 and TRBJ2-1, with 9 positions matching TRBD2. Losses at the gene ends were 2 bases for V and 3 bases for J; bases not matched to a gene: 12. Germline V gene sequence: CDR1 SGHNT, CDR2 YYREEE (reference sequence). The CDR3 is 18 residues long. For the CDR3, the DNA is TGTGCCAGCAGCTTTGGTATCGGCGGGAGGGAGGGCTACAATGAGCAGTTCTTC. This gives the protein CASSFGIGGREGYNEQFF.